Below, 12 T cell receptor beta chains from the same sample are listed, as sequenced in a study of T cell responses to AZD1222 COVID-19 vaccine. Only in-frame clones appear in the TCRdb table, and some are missing; sequencing was by immunoSEQ multiplex PCR. The sample includes 150,000 to 190,000 clones, about 90% seen only once; the top ten take 8% to 10%. The sample consisted of peripheral blood, taken 28 days after the second AZD1222 dose. All receptors come from an adult who received the AZD1222 COVID-19 vaccine.

This clone was recorded only once. Other DNA sequences in this sample translate to the same CDR3. The chain links TRBV5-1 to TRBJ2-5; TRBD2 is a possible D gene (5 bases). CDR1 is SGHRS, CDR2 YFSETQ, per germline. The V and J ends lost 2 bases and 5 bases respectively, with 10 bases between them. The CDR3 covers 13 residues. DNA for the CDR3: TGCGCCAGCAGCTTCGGACCGGGGGAGACCCAGTACTTC. Protein product: CASSFGPGETQYF.

The chain combines TRBV6-1 with TRBJ1-5, with TRBD1 identical over 9 bases. The CDR3 length is 15 residues. V was pared by 2 bases and J by 2 bases, with 1 base of the junction left unmatched. Germline loops: CDR1 MNHNS, CDR2 SASEGT. This CDR3 is CASSERTGGNQPQHF. The CDR3 region has the DNA TGTGCCAGCAGTGAACGGACAGGGGGCAATCAGCCCCAGCATTTT.

This clone is a singleton in its sample. The chain joins TRBV7-2 to TRBJ2-7, with 11 bases that match TRBD1. Trimming took 5 bases from V and 5 from J; bases not matched to a gene: 5. The CDR3 runs 14 residues. In germline, CDR1 is SGHTA, CDR2 FQGNSA. The CDR3: CASSPQGQGDEQYF. The CDR3 DNA follows: TGTGCCAGCAGCCCCCAGGGACAGGGGGACGAGCAGTACTTC.

The CDR3 nucleotides are TGCAGCGGACGGGGCTCTAGCTCCTACAATGAGCAGTTCTTC. Protein product: CSGRGSSSYNEQFF. This chain links TRBV29-1 with TRBJ2-1, with D perhaps assigned TRBD1 or TRBD2 (5 bases each). The V gene lost 7 bases and the J gene lost 0 bases, with 13 bases spanning the gap. CDR3 length equals 14 residues. Germline loops: CDR1 SQVTM, CDR2 ANQGSEA.

The CDR3, as DNA: TGTGCCAGCAGCCCAGGGTCTGGAAACACCATATATTTT. Encoded protein: CASSPGSGNTIYF. V and J are TRBV12-3 or TRBV12-4 and TRBJ1-3, with D possibly matching TRBD1 (5 bases). This CDR3 contains 13 residues. The V end lost 6 bases, the J end lost 1 base, and 7 bases lay between the germline ends.

The chain couples TRBV18 to TRBJ2-7; 12 positions agree with TRBD2. Unmatched junction bases numbered 4, after V lost 6 bases and J lost 1 base. The CDR3 is made up of 15 amino acids. Germline assignment: CDR1 KGHSH and CDR2 LQKENI. CDR3 sequence (DNA): TGTGCCAGCTCCGGACTAGCGGGACGTTCCTACGAGCAGTACTTC. As protein: CASSGLAGRSYEQYF.

The chain's CDR3 is CASSRDMETQYF. CDR3 in DNA: TGTGCCAGCAGCCGCGACATGGAGACCCAGTACTTC. V gene TRBV5-4 combines with J gene TRBJ2-5, with D uncertain. Trimming shortened V by 4 bases and J by 5 bases, and 9 bases separated the two germline ends. The CDR3 is 12 amino acids. The germline V gene has CDR1 SGHNT and CDR2 YYREEE (reference sequence).

The chain joins TRBV24-1 to TRBJ1-6; D gene ambiguous. CDR3 length: 16 amino acids. The V end lost 4 bases, the J end lost 2 bases, and 11 bases lay between the germline ends. Germline lookup yields CDR1 KGHDR and CDR2 SFDVKD. The CDR3 coding sequence is TGTGCCACCAGTGACCAACACAGTGCCTATAATTCACCCCTCCACTTT. It translates to CATSDQHSAYNSPLHF.

The chain has TRBV9 and TRBJ1-1; D unresolved. This CDR3 has 13 residues. CDR1 and CDR2 from the germline V gene are SGDLS and YYNGEE. V lost 3 bases to trimming and J lost 5 bases, with 11 bases between them. CDR3 amino acids: CASSEGGGTEAFF. CDR3 nucleotide sequence: TGTGCCAGCAGCGAGGGAGGTGGGACTGAAGCTTTCTTT. The variable domain in full, completed from reference TRBV9 and TRBJ1-1, reads DSGVTQTPKHLITATGQRVTLRCSPRSGDLSVYWYQQSLDQGLQFLIQYYNGEERAKGNILERFSAQQFPDLHSELNLSSLELGDSALYFCASSEGGGTEAFFGQGTRLTVV.

This chain joins TRBV19 and TRBJ2-1; D may match TRBD1 or TRBD2 (5 bases each). Per germline, CDR1 LNHDA and CDR2 SQIVND (reference sequence). V shed 1 base and J shed 8 bases, with 9 bases lying between them. The CDR3 sequence is 13 residues long. The CDR3 loop reads CASSIVGVYEQFF. DNA for the CDR3: TGTGCCAGTAGTATAGTGGGGGTTTATGAGCAGTTCTTC.

The CDR3 here is CASSLAAGPNQPQHF. Written as DNA, the CDR3 is TGTGCCAGCAGCTTAGCGGCAGGGCCGAATCAGCCCCAGCATTTT. The chain employs TRBV7-8 and TRBJ1-5; tentative D call: TRBD1 (5 bases). The V end lost 0 bases, the J end lost 4 bases, and 10 bases lay between the germline ends. This CDR3 has 15 residues. From germline, CDR1 is SGHVS and CDR2 FQNEAQ.

This clone is a singleton in its sample. The chain recombines TRBV6-5 with TRBJ1-5, with D maybe TRBD1 (5 bases). The CDR3 length is 13 residues. With 6 bases removed from V and 11 bases from J, the gap between germline ends came to 17 bases. Germline V gene sequence: CDR1 MNHEY, CDR2 SVGAGI. This chain's CDR3 is CASSRDRASSQHF. The CDR3 DNA follows: TGTGCCAGCAGCCGGGACCGAGCGTCGTCCCAGCATTTT.